One and the same sample provided the 25 T cell receptor beta chains below, sequenced in a study of blood T cell repertoires in COVID-19. The method was immunoSEQ multiplex PCR; TCRdb's version includes in-frame clones alone and lacks a portion of them. Among over 200,000 clones, about four fifths were seen once, and the ten largest hold about 8.9%. Material: PBMCs or T cells enriched from blood (not recorded which). The receptor source for this set is a woman aged 50 to 65 with acute COVID-19.

This chain connects TRBV18 to TRBJ1-2; no clear D. This CDR3 spans 14 amino acids. The V and J ends lost 3 bases and 1 base respectively, with 9 bases between them. CDR1 and CDR2 (germline): KGHSH, LQKENI. The CDR3 nucleotides are TGTGCCAGCTCACCGGAACAGAGTAACTATGGCTACACCTTC. Its translation: CASSPEQSNYGYTF.

This chain joins TRBV5-1 and TRBJ1-3; D perhaps matches TRBD1 (6 bases). From germline, CDR1 is SGHRS and CDR2 YFSETQ. CDR3 length equals 15 residues. The V end lost 4 bases, the J end lost 1 base, and 12 bases lay between the germline ends. The CDR3 loop reads CASSQRTASGNTIYF. CDR3 DNA sequence: TGCGCCAGCAGCCAGAGGACAGCTTCTGGAAACACCATATATTTT.

The chain uses TRBV12-5 and TRBJ2-1; TRBD1 is a possible D gene (5 bases). Trimming took off 7 bases at V and 2 bases at J, with 12 bases between the two ends. Germline V gene lookup returns CDR1 LGHNT and CDR2 FRNRAP. This CDR3 has 14 amino acids. The CDR3: CASVQGVAYNEQFF. The CDR3 nucleotides read TGTGCTAGTGTCCAGGGTGTTGCCTACAATGAGCAGTTCTTC.

The rearrangement links TRBV5-1 to TRBJ1-6, with D possibly being TRBD1 (6 bases). V was pared by 0 bases and J by 9 bases, with 7 bases between. This CDR3 has 13 amino acids. The germline V gene encodes CDR1 SGHRS and CDR2 YFSETQ. CDR3 in DNA: TGCGCCAGCAGCTTGGCAGGGGTTTCACCCCTCCACTTT. Protein sequence: CASSLAGVSPLHF.

V usage is TRBV4-2 and J usage is TRBJ2-7; D not certain. The CDR3 sequence is 15 residues long. The V end was cut by 4 bases, the J end by 3 bases, with 16 bases between. Germline V CDR1 and CDR2: LGHNA, YNFKEQ. CDR3 DNA: TGTGCCAGCAGCCTGTCGCGGCTAGTCAGCTACGAGCAGTACTTC. Its protein is CASSLSRLVSYEQYF.

This clone was found a few times. The rearrangement joins TRBV5-1 to TRBJ2-7; 10 bases agree with TRBD1. The V gene end was trimmed by 3 bases and the J gene end by 0 bases; junction bases not matched to a gene: 15. The germline CDR1 and CDR2 sequences are SGHRS and YFSETQ. The CDR3 has 19 amino acids. The CDR3 sequence is CASSYYPGQGSLSSYEQYF. Here the CDR3 DNA reads TGCGCCAGCAGCTACTATCCGGGACAGGGGTCCCTGAGCTCCTACGAGCAGTACTTC.

This clone was observed a single time. The gene calls are TRBV7-2 and TRBJ1-6; D might be TRBD1 (6 bases). The length of the CDR3 is 15 residues. Germline lookup yields CDR1 SGHTA and CDR2 FQGNSA. With 5 bases removed from V and 9 bases from J, the gap between germline ends came to 17 bases. As DNA, the CDR3 is TGTGCCAGCAGCCCCGCGGGGGGCGCCGGTTCACCCCTCCACTTT. Protein sequence: CASSPAGGAGSPLHF.

About this clone itself: The junction shows a germline mismatch at one end, possibly a read error. The rearrangement uses TRBV7-7 and TRBJ2-1; 9 bases map to TRBD1. Germline lookup yields CDR1 SSHAT and CDR2 FNYEAQ (reference sequence). CDR3 length: 15 residues. CDR3 sequence reads: CASSLGTGSNNEQFF. DNA for the CDR3: TGTGCTAGCAGCTTAGGGACAGGGTCAAACAATGAGCAGTTCTTC.

Note on this clone: The sample carries other DNA sequences with the same CDR3. The V and J genes are TRBV6-1 and TRBJ2-2; weak D call: TRBD1 (6 bases). The CDR3 extends over 13 amino acids. Between the trimmed V and J ends, which lost 2 bases and 5 bases, there was a span of 6 bases. Looked up from germline, CDR1 is MNHNS and CDR2 is SASEGT. CDR3 in amino acids: CASSETGTGELFF. The CDR3 DNA is TGTGCCAGCAGTGAAACAGGGACCGGGGAGCTGTTTTTT.

V usage is TRBV30 and J usage is TRBJ2-7; D unresolved. The CDR3 loop spans 12 amino acids. Germline V lookup: CDR1 GTSNPN, CDR2 SVGIG (reference sequence). V lost 3 bases, J lost 5 bases, and 11 bases lay in between. The DNA of the CDR3 is TGTGCCTGGAGCTCTCGTAGAGACGAGCAGTACTTC. It is translated as CAWSSRRDEQYF.

The chain recombines TRBV30 with TRBJ2-1; a weak D match, TRBD2 (6 bases). V gave up 0 bases and J gave up 6 bases, with 15 bases separating them. There are 15 residues in the CDR3. CDR1 is GTSNPN, CDR2 SVGIG, per germline (reference sequence). This CDR3 is CAWSVLGGTGNEQFF. CDR3 nucleotide sequence: TGTGCCTGGAGTGTACTCGGCGGGACCGGCAATGAGCAGTTCTTC.

Only a few counts were recorded for this clone. The chain recombines TRBV6-2 or TRBV6-3 with TRBJ2-7; 10 nucleotides match TRBD2. This CDR3 comprises 17 residues. The J segment lost 2 bases and the V segment lost 0 bases, leaving 7 bases of the junction unmatched. Germline CDR1 MNHEY, CDR2 SVGEGT. CDR3 sequence: CASSYSASGSSPYEQYF. The CDR3 coding sequence is TGTGCCAGCAGTTACTCTGCTAGCGGGAGTTCACCCTACGAGCAGTACTTC.

The V and J genes are TRBV11-2 and TRBJ1-3, with 8 bases matching TRBD1. The germline V gene has CDR1 SGHAT and CDR2 FQNNGV. CDR3 length equals 15 residues. The V and J ends lost 9 bases and 0 bases, in that order; junction bases with no gene match: 7. The DNA for the CDR3 is TGTGCCAGTTCGGGACAGGTCATCTCTGGAAACACCATATATTTT. It is translated as CASSGQVISGNTIYF.

Concerning this clone itself: Within the sample, other DNA sequences also encode this same CDR3. The V and J genes are TRBV28 and TRBJ2-7, with no clear D. The germline V and J ends were trimmed by 4 bases and 3 bases, with 4 bases remaining between them. This CDR3 has 11 amino acids. CDR1 is MDHEN, CDR2 SYDVKM, per germline. This chain's CDR3 is CASSSLYEQYF. DNA for the CDR3: TGTGCCAGCAGTTCCCTCTACGAGCAGTACTTC.

The rearrangement links TRBV28 to TRBJ2-5, with 11 bases matching TRBD1. Trimming at V came to 10 bases and at J to 4 bases, leaving 8 bases not matched to a gene. Germline CDR1 MDHEN, CDR2 SYDVKM. The CDR3 runs to 14 residues. CDR3 in DNA: TGTGCCACGGCCGGGACAGGGGGTACAGAGACCCAGTACTTC. Translation: CATAGTGGTETQYF.

Comments on this clone: One end of the junction does not line up with germline, which may come from a read error. This sample also contains other DNA sequences that code for the same CDR3. The V call is TRBV5-5, the J call TRBJ2-7; 10 nucleotides line up with TRBD1. Per the germline V gene, CDR1 is SGHKS and CDR2 is YYEKEE (reference sequence). The length of the CDR3 is 17 residues. CDR3 amino acids: CASSLAGTGEIPYEQYF. The CDR3 nucleotides read TGTGCTAGCAGCTTGGCTGGGACAGGGGAAATTCCCTACGAGCAGTACTTC.

The V and J genes are TRBV19 and TRBJ1-1, with a weak D call TRBD1 (5 bases). Trimming took off 7 bases at V and 1 base at J, with 10 bases between the two ends. Germline assignment: CDR1 LNHDA and CDR2 SQIVND (reference sequence). There are 13 residues in the CDR3. CDR3 in amino acids: CASIRQRNTEAFF. DNA for the CDR3: TGTGCCAGTATTCGACAGCGGAACACTGAAGCTTTCTTT.

In this sample, this clone turned up once. This sequence joins TRBV7-2 and TRBJ2-7; D is unresolved. CDR1 is SGHTA, CDR2 FQGNSA, per germline. The CDR3 spans 15 residues. Trimming cost V 1 base and J 0 bases, with 10 bases left between them. CDR3 coding DNA: TGTGCCAGCAGCTTAGTATCTGGCAACTCCTACGAGCAGTACTTC. It encodes CASSLVSGNSYEQYF.

This chain uses TRBV5-5 with TRBJ2-5, with D perhaps TRBD1 (5 bases). Per germline, CDR1 SGHKS and CDR2 YYEKEE (reference sequence). Trimming removed 0 bases from V and 1 base from J, with 7 bases in between. There are 14 residues in the CDR3. The CDR3 DNA is TGTGCCAGCAGCTTGGAGGGGTTCCAAGAGACCCAGTACTTC. Translation gives CASSLEGFQETQYF.

The rearrangement links TRBV3-1 (or the pseudogene TRBV3-2) to TRBJ2-2, with 16 bases matching TRBD2. V was clipped by 2 bases and J by 5 bases; unmatched bases: 8. CDR1 is LGHDT, CDR2 YNNKEL, per germline (reference sequence). This CDR3 has 19 residues. The CDR3 DNA reads TGTGCCAGCAGCCAACCCGGGACTAGCGGGGGGGCGAGTACCGGGGAGCTGTTTTTT. Translating gives CASSQPGTSGGASTGELFF.

This clone was counted a single time. The chain couples TRBV28 to TRBJ1-4, with D maybe TRBD1 (6 bases). CDR1 and CDR2 from the germline V gene are MDHEN and SYDVKM. With 6 bases removed from V and 5 bases from J, the gap between germline ends came to 13 bases. The CDR3 runs 14 residues. The CDR3 loop reads CASSRGDNNEKLFF. The CDR3 coding sequence is TGTGCCAGCAGCCGGGGGGACAACAATGAAAAACTGTTTTTT. The full variable domain, in which reference TRBV28 and TRBJ1-4 provide the parts outside the CDR3, is DVKVTQSSRYLVKRTGEKVFLECVQDMDHENMFWYRQDPGLGLRLIYFSYDVKMKEKGDIPEGYSVSREKKERFSLILESASTNQTSMYLCASSRGDNNEKLFFGSGTQLSVL.

The chain couples TRBV19 to TRBJ2-7; tentatively, D is TRBD2 (5 bases). The CDR3 runs 14 residues. V shed 2 bases and J shed 8 bases, with 16 bases lying between them. CDR1 is LNHDA, CDR2 SQIVND, per germline (reference sequence). The CDR3 spells CASSIRTRDEKQYF. In DNA form, the CDR3 reads TGTGCCAGTAGTATAAGGACTCGGGATGAAAAGCAGTACTTC.

This clone was observed a single time. The chain has TRBV29-1 and TRBJ1-2; tentative D call: TRBD1 (5 bases). The CDR3 extends over 14 amino acids. Trimming removed 0 bases at V and 4 bases at J, with 12 bases between. Germline V CDR1 and CDR2: SQVTM, ANQGSEA. The CDR3 protein is CSVEDLRGFYGYTF. The CDR3, as DNA: TGCAGCGTTGAAGATCTAAGGGGTTTCTATGGCTACACCTTC. Using reference TRBV29-1 and TRBJ1-2 for the parts outside the CDR3, the full variable domain is SAVISQKPSRDICQRGTSLTIQCQVDSQVTMMFWYRQQPGQSLTLIATANQGSEATYESGFVIDKFPISRPNLTFSTLTVSNMSPEDSSIYLCSVEDLRGFYGYTFGSGTRLTVV.

The chain couples TRBV10-1 to TRBJ1-3; D is possibly TRBD1 (6 bases). The germline V gene encodes CDR1 WNHNN and CDR2 SYGVQD (reference sequence). V lost 8 bases to trimming and J lost 3 bases, with 14 bases between them. CDR3 length: 14 amino acids. This CDR3 reads CASGTQGIGNTIYF. The CDR3, as DNA: TGCGCCAGCGGAACACAGGGTATTGGAAACACCATATATTTT.

The sample holds a few counts of this clone. The chain couples TRBV19 to TRBJ2-1; 10 bases agree with TRBD2. After removal of 6 bases from V and 4 bases from J, the junction contained 3 bases not matched to a gene. The CDR3 spans 14 residues. From germline, CDR1 is LNHDA and CDR2 SQIVND (reference sequence). CDR3 nucleotides: TGTGCCAGTAGCCCGGGACTAGCGTACAATGAGCAGTTCTTC. Its translation is CASSPGLAYNEQFF.